The rows below give T cell receptor beta chains drawn from one sample of a study of siplizumab effects on memory and regulatory T cells. Clones were sequenced by immunoSEQ multiplex PCR, and TCRdb holds only the in-frame ones, with some missing. The data hold about 120,000 clones, with roughly 93% observed a single time. Sequencing was performed on non-Treg CD4+ T cells sorted from blood. The receptors shown here come from a human donor in good health. Each CDR3 is given with its conserved first and last residue. D genes are given only for firm matches. For some rows the clone size is stated as once, few or many, or as a class when expanded; others skip it.

NA TRBJ1-2 NA TRBV7-5 TGTGTCAGAAGCTTAGGTTCGGAACAGGACTATGGCTACACCTTC CVRSLGSEQDYGYTF
TRBD1 TRBJ1-2 NA TRBV6-6 TGTGCCAGCAGTTATCTTGAGGGGGCGCGGGGCTACACCTTC CASSYLEGARGYTF
TRBD1 TRBJ1-1 NA TRBV19 TGTGCCAGTAGTGCCCAGGGGGTATGGACTGAAGCTTTCTTT CASSAQGVWTEAFF
NA TRBJ2-2 NA TRBV6-5 TGTGCCAGCAGTTCAACGTCGAACACCGGGGAGCTGTTTTTT CASSSTSNTGELFF
NA TRBJ2-4 NA TRBV4-1 TGCGCCAGCAGCCAAGAGTTCCCTCTGGGACTAGCCAAAAACATTCAGTACTTC CASSQEFPLGLAKNIQYF
NA TRBJ2-5 NA TRBV11-3 TGTGCCAGCAGCTTAGATGGGCAGACCCAGTACTTC CASSLDGQTQYF
NA TRBJ2-6 NA TRBV9 TGTGCCAGCAGCGCCTGGTTGGCGGGCGCTGGGGCCAACGTCCTGACTTTC CASSAWLAGAGANVLTF
NA TRBJ2-7 NA TRBV27 TGTGCCAGCAGTTCTAAAAGTAGGGGGGCGGCCTACGAGCAGTACTTC CASSSKSRGAAYEQYF
TRBD1 TRBJ2-5 NA TRBV9 TGTGCCAGCAGCGTAGCTCTCCGACAGGGAGTAGGAGAGACCCAGTACTTC CASSVALRQGVGETQYF
NA TRBJ2-2 once TRBV27 TGTGCCAGCAGTTTATCCTGGGGTCCCGGGGAGCTGTTTTTT CASSLSWGPGELFF
TRBD2 TRBJ2-7 NA TRBV13 TGTGCCAGCAGCCGCACTAGCGGGGGCTCCTACGAGCAGTACTTC CASSRTSGGSYEQYF
NA TRBJ1-2 NA TRBV6-5 TGTGCCAGCAGAACCGACATCTTACCCAACTATGGCTACACCTTC CASRTDILPNYGYTF
NA TRBJ1-4 NA TRBV9 TGTGCCAGCAGCTACCAGGCGGGGGGGAGCTCGGAAAAACTGTTTTTT CASSYQAGGSSEKLFF
NA TRBJ2-5 few TRBV10-1 TGCGCCAGCAGTGTAAGGGCTGAGACCCAGTACTTC CASSVRAETQYF
NA TRBJ1-4 NA TRBV5-4 TGTGCCAGCAGCTTGATAAGGTTAACTAATGAAAAACTGTTTTTT CASSLIRLTNEKLFF
NA TRBJ2-3 NA TRBV5-4 TGTGCCAGCAGCTTGGTTCGCGATACGCAGTATTTT CASSLVRDTQYF
NA TRBJ1-6 NA TRBV5-4 TGTGCCAGCAGCTTGACAGGGATGGGTTCACCCCTCCACTTT CASSLTGMGSPLHF
NA TRBJ2-7 NA TRBV5-4 TGTGCCAGCAGCTTGTCGGCGTCGACGGAAGGGCAGTACTTC CASSLSASTEGQYF
NA TRBJ1-1 NA TRBV5-1 TGCGCCAGCAACGACCTCGGGAGCACTGAAGCTTTCTTT CASNDLGSTEAFF
TRBD1 TRBJ1-2 NA TRBV6-5 TGTGCCAGCAGTGGTGGGACAGGCCATGGCTACACCTTC CASSGGTGHGYTF
NA TRBJ1-1 NA TRBV5-1 TGCGCCAGCAGCTTGGTTCCAGGGGCAACTGAAGCTTTCTTT CASSLVPGATEAFF
TRBD1 TRBJ2-7 NA TRBV19 TGTGCCAGTAGTATAGGAGGGGGCTCGTTCTACGAGCAGTACTTC CASSIGGGSFYEQYF
NA TRBJ1-3 NA TRBV4-1 TGCGCCAGCAGCCCGATCGTGGCCGGGAGATTAAACACCATATATTTT CASSPIVAGRLNTIYF
TRBD1 TRBJ1-1 NA TRBV5-1 TGCGCCAGCAGCCAGGGGGCCAGGGGCGGCACTGAAGCTTTCTTT CASSQGARGGTEAFF
TRBD1 TRBJ2-7 NA TRBV5-1 TGCGCCAGCAGCTTCGGGACCACCGGGACAGCAACCTACGAGCAGTACTTC CASSFGTTGTATYEQYF
NA TRBJ2-3 once TRBV5-1 TGCGCCAGCAGCTTTGAGGGGACTAGCACAGATACGCAGTATTTT CASSFEGTSTDTQYF
NA TRBJ2-3 NA TRBV5-1 TGCGCCAGCTGGCAGGGCAGGGGCGGCACAGATACGCAGTATTTT CASWQGRGGTDTQYF
TRBD1 TRBJ2-6 NA TRBV5-4 TGTGCCAGCAGCCGGGACAGGGCCACCCCTGGGGCCAACGTCCTGACTTTC CASSRDRATPGANVLTF
TRBD2 TRBJ2-3 NA TRBV15 TGTGCCACCAGCACCCCTAGGGGAGGGCGCGGTACGCAGTATTTT CATSTPRGGRGTQYF
TRBD1 TRBJ1-4 NA TRBV5-1 TGCGCCAGCAGCGTGTTGACAGGGACTAATGAAAAACTGTTTTTT CASSVLTGTNEKLFF
NA TRBJ2-1 NA TRBV21-1 TGTGCCAGCAATCCACCTAGCGGGGGAAACAATGAGCAGTTCTTC CASNPPSGGNNEQFF
TRBD1 TRBJ2-5 NA TRBV2 TGTGCCAGCGGCCGGGACAGCCAAGAGACCCAGTACTTC CASGRDSQETQYF
NA TRBJ1-1 NA TRBV5-1 TGCGCCAGCAGCGTGGTCTGGGGGAACACTGAAGCTTTCTTT CASSVVWGNTEAFF
TRBD2 TRBJ2-5 NA TRBV4-3 TGCGCCAGCAGCCAAGATGTCTGGACTAGCGGGGGTGAGACCCAGTACTTC CASSQDVWTSGGETQYF
TRBD2 TRBJ2-1 NA TRBV9 TGTGCCAGCAGCGTAGCTTTTGGGGGGGCCTACAATGAGCAGTTCTTC CASSVAFGGAYNEQFF
NA TRBJ1-2 NA TRBV25-1 TGTGCCAGCAGTGACCCCGGGGCCCGGGGGGCGTATGGCTACACCTTC CASSDPGARGAYGYTF
NA TRBJ2-2 NA TRBV7-3 TGTGCCAGCAGCTTCGCCGAGACCGGGGAGCTGTTTTTT CASSFAETGELFF
NA TRBJ1-2 NA TRBV9 TGTGCCAGCAGCGTAGTTGGCACGTCTAACTATGGCTACACCTTC CASSVVGTSNYGYTF
NA TRBJ2-7 NA TRBV21-1 TGTGCCAGCAGCAAAGGGTATCTGGAAGGCAGCTCCTACGAGCAGTACTTC CASSKGYLEGSSYEQYF
TRBD1 TRBJ2-2 NA TRBV28 TGTGCGTTAGCCGGGGGACAGGCTACCGGGGAGCTGTTTTTT CALAGGQATGELFF
TRBD1 TRBJ2-5 NA TRBV2 TGTGCCAGCAGTGGGGACAGTGTCATTAAGACCCAGTACTTC CASSGDSVIKTQYF
TRBD1 TRBJ2-3 NA TRBV27 TGTGCCAGCAGGGAAACCGGGACAGGGAAGTTGACGCAGTATTTT CASRETGTGKLTQYF
NA TRBJ2-6 NA TRBV6-1 TGTGCCAGCAGTGAAAAGTCCTCTGGGGCCAACGTCCTGACTTTC CASSEKSSGANVLTF
NA TRBJ1-3 NA TRBV7-3 TGTGCCAGCAGCTCCGGTCCCGGTTCTGCTGGAAACACCATATATTTT CASSSGPGSAGNTIYF
NA TRBJ1-2 NA TRBV10-3 TGTGCCATCAGCGAACAAAGTGCTAGGCCGACGGCCTATGGCTACACCTTC CAISEQSARPTAYGYTF
TRBD2 TRBJ2-3 NA TRBV7-2 TGTGCCAGCAGCTTGGGCGGGGGGGCATCAGATACGCAGTATTTT CASSLGGGASDTQYF
NA TRBJ1-5 once TRBV21-1 TGTGCCAGCAGCAAAGTTAAAGGGGCGAGAAATCAGCCCCAGCATTTT CASSKVKGARNQPQHF
NA TRBJ1-2 NA TRBV7-2 TGTGCCAGCAGCTTCGCAGAAGGGAAGGCCGAAAATTTC CASSFAEGKAENF
NA TRBJ2-1 NA TRBV7-2 TGTGCCAGCAGCTTAGTCGGAAATGAGCAGTTCTTC CASSLVGNEQFF
TRBD1 TRBJ1-5 NA TRBV5-1 TGCGCCAGCAGCTACCGACGACAGGGTTATCAGCCCCAGCATTTT CASSYRRQGYQPQHF
NA TRBJ2-3 NA TRBV30 TGTGCCTGGAGCCCCAAGGTAGATACGCAGTATTTT CAWSPKVDTQYF
TRBD1 TRBJ1-5 NA TRBV19 TGTGCCAGTAAACCCAGACAGGGGGCGCCGGGTCAGCCCCAGCATTTT CASKPRQGAPGQPQHF